The 3 T cell receptor beta chains listed next were all sequenced from one sample in a study of blood T cell repertoires in COVID-19 (TCRdb year 2020). Libraries were built with the immunoSEQ multiplex PCR assay. TCRdb limited this immuneACCESS table to in-frame rearrangements with V and J called. A share of clones is missing; checked studies link under half to unresolved V genes, and the rest is unexplained. The sample table shows roughly 99,000 clones, and about four fifths are seen once. The ten largest clones take up 15% to 20% of the sample. Sequencing input: peripheral blood. These receptors were obtained from a woman older than 75 with active or convalescent COVID-19.

This clone was seen only a few times. The chain links TRBV27 to TRBJ1-4; perhaps TRBD1 as D (5 bases). The CDR3 extends over 13 amino acids. V was shortened by 10 bases and J by 7 bases, with 16 bases between the two germline ends. Germline V gene lookup returns CDR1 MNHEY and CDR2 SMNVEV (reference sequence). CDR3 bases: TGTGCCACCTCCCGGGGGGGAAGTGAAAAACTGTTTTTT. It yields the protein CATSRGGSEKLFF.

The rearrangement joins TRBV28 to TRBJ1-1, with D uncertain. From germline, CDR1 is MDHEN and CDR2 SYDVKM. Trimming took off 6 bases at V and 4 bases at J, with 12 bases between the two ends. The CDR3 is 13 amino acids. The CDR3 sequence: CASSSIGGTEAFF. CDR3 coding DNA: TGTGCCAGCAGCTCAATTGGCGGCACTGAAGCTTTCTTT.

The chain has TRBV29-1 and TRBJ2-7; TRBD2 is a possible D gene (6 bases). Trimming pared 7 bases from V and 0 bases from J, leaving 10 bases between. CDR1 and CDR2 (germline): SQVTM, ANQGSEA. This CDR3 is 12 amino acids long. CDR3 sequence: CSASSASYEQYF. Written as DNA, the CDR3 is TGCAGCGCCTCTAGCGCCTCCTACGAGCAGTACTTC.